The clone carrying this T cell receptor beta chain came up many times. TCRdb analysed the 5' RACE reads with MiXCR anew, one entry per CDR3 protein. The sample gives 72,000 or so distinct CDR3 sequences, 17% of which show up once; approximately 15% is in the top ten. This sample was taken from a study of neurological immune-mediated disorders. The CDR3 runs to 14 residues. The ends lost 0 bases at V and 8 bases at J; junction bases unmatched: 1. Germline-derived CDR1 and CDR2 are MNHEY and SVGEGT. This receptor was identified in a woman between 40 and 50 years old in good health. The chain couples TRBV6-2 or TRBV6-3 to TRBJ2-3; 11 bases are shared with TRBD2. The sample was PBMCs. Here the CDR3 reads CASSYSLAGGTQYF. CDR3 DNA sequence: TGTGCCAGCAGTTACTCGCTAGCGGGGGGTACGCAGTATTTT.